This T cell receptor (beta chain) was recorded in a study of T-cell reconstitution after alpha-beta-depleted transplantation in children. V gave up 3 bases and J gave up 2 bases, with 8 bases separating them. Germline V lookup: CDR1 SGHRS, CDR2 YFSETQ. The CDR3 is made up of 14 amino acids. Study-level points and caveats: Surviving recipient T cells and thymic progenitors underlay high day-60 TCRbeta diversity in some patients. Counts and diversity of T cells one year after transplant came mostly from newly produced T cells.

The table lists this clonotype with a few counts. Its antigen is undetermined. TCRbeta library preparation incorporated unique molecular identifiers. TCRdb reprocessed the PCR reads with MiXCR, giving one entry per CDR3 protein. The table lists a few hundred thousand distinct CDR3 sequences, over 25% of them singletons, with around 36% in the top ten. The receptor's source is a boy in the first two years of life with Wiskott-Aldrich syndrome, due to receive a stem cell transplant. The chain joins TRBV5-1 to TRBJ2-2; D is ambiguous. Here the sequenced sample was PBMCs, taken before TCRalphabeta/CD19-depleted stem cell transplant. CDR3 in DNA: TGCGCCAGCAGCTCCGCTTATAACACCGGGGAGCTGTTTTTT. This sequence encodes CASSSAYNTGELFF.